This TCR beta chain is from a study of blood T cell repertoires in COVID-19. Whole-study context: The United States, Italy and Spain supplied acute and convalescent COVID-19 samples.

After removal of 6 bases from V and 5 bases from J, the junction contained 2 bases not matched to a gene. There are 13 residues in the CDR3. Germline V gives CDR1 ENHRY, CDR2 SYGVKD. Original processing methods: How many nucleated cells were present was estimated from reference gene primer amplification. TCRdb's copy holds only in-frame clones and misses some; the assay was immunoSEQ multiplex PCR. The DNA was the basis for D and trimming; V, J and clone size are from that table. The table shows roughly 90,000 clones, with roughly 80% occurring only once. Specimen: peripheral blood. The rearrangement joins TRBV10-3 to TRBJ1-1; the match to TRBD1 covers 11 bases. The TCR sequence derives from a woman in her 70s with acute or convalescent COVID-19. The CDR3 DNA reads TGTGCCATCAGGGGGGACAGGGGGACTGAAGCTTTCTTT. Amino acid sequence: CAIRGDRGTEAFF.